The clone carrying this T cell receptor (beta chain) has a handful of counts. The antigen is not known. The library was made from cDNA and included unique molecular identifiers. With about 0.85 to 10 million T cells as the source, roughly 0.5 million cDNA molecules resulted. One entry per CDR3 protein, called by TCRdb with MiXCR from the PCR reads. In the table there are hundreds of thousands of distinct CDR3 sequences, roughly 50% of which are singletons. This entry belongs to a study of post-analysis software for immune sequencing data. Looking at the study overall: The disease courses covered relapsing-remitting, secondary progressive and progressive-relapsing multiple sclerosis. Study-wide results and caveats: There was significantly lower normalized Chao1 diversity in multiple sclerosis patients than in controls. Five or six TRBV segments were significantly more frequent in patients than in controls. TRBV5-6, TRBV5-1 and TRBV20-1 were among these segments. Pronounced co-clustering by F measure was evident among identically batched samples.

Germline assignment: CDR1 ENHRY and CDR2 SYGVKD. The CDR3 is 13 amino acids. Trimming stripped 0 bases from V and 1 base from J, with 4 bases between. The receptor was derived from a girl aged 10 to 17 with multiple sclerosis. This chain joins TRBV10-3 and TRBJ2-7; D is unclear. Sequenced: blood. The CDR3: CAISESPSYEQYF. The CDR3 DNA follows: TGTGCCATCAGTGAGTCCCCATCCTACGAGCAGTACTTC.